Here is one TCR beta chain with its context. As yet, its antigen is unknown. The data are from a study of regulatory dendritic cells for organ transplantation. The study, taken as a whole, reports: Regulatory dendritic cells appeared to expand memory CD8+ clones less than mature ones. Memory CD8+ T cells were the most oligoclonal; naive cells were highly diverse. Among resting subsets, memory CD8+ cells contained the most alloreactive clonotypes.

Profiling relied on immunoSEQ multiplex PCR, and the TCRdb table lists in-frame clones only, not all of them. Of about 29,000 clones listed, over 60% are singletons. CDR1 and CDR2 from the germline V gene are MDHEN and SYDVKM. V was shortened by 2 bases and J by 11 bases, with 12 bases between the two germline ends. This CDR3 contains 12 residues. The genes are TRBV28 and TRBJ1-1; no firm D call. The sequence derives from a human donor in good health. The sequencing input was memory CD4+ T cells from blood. Subset defined: CD45RO+ memory T cells. The CDR3 loop reads CASSLEASGAFF. The CDR3 DNA is TGTGCCAGCAGTTTAGAGGCTTCGGGGGCTTTCTTT.